The 21 T cell receptor beta chains listed next were all sequenced from one sample in a study of CD8 T cells in ankylosing spondylitis. Using its own MiXCR run on the 5' RACE reads, TCRdb lists one record per CDR3 protein. The table shows 210,000 or so distinct CDR3 sequences, with over 7% occurring only once. Sequencing was carried out using blood, either unsorted or a sorted T cell fraction (not recorded which). The source of these receptors is a female donor with ankylosing spondylitis or in good health (not recorded which).

The sample holds many counts of this clonotype. The chain couples TRBV12-3 or TRBV12-4 to TRBJ2-1; D is perhaps TRBD2 (6 bases). This CDR3 has 13 amino acids. Trimming cost V 4 bases and J 14 bases, with 18 bases left between them. The CDR3 spells CASSWERRAKEFF. In nucleotides, the CDR3 is TGTGCCAGCAGTTGGGAGCGGAGGGCCAAGGAGTTCTTC.

In this sample, this clonotype turned up a few times. The chain has TRBV27 and TRBJ2-7; 11 bases fit TRBD2. With 6 bases clipped from V and 3 bases from J, the junction kept 10 bases outside the gene matches. The CDR3 has 16 residues. The germline V gene has CDR1 MNHEY and CDR2 SMNVEV (reference sequence). CDR3 sequence (DNA): TGTGCCAGCAGCCAATCCACCGGGACTAGCGGCTACGAGCAGTACTTC. Its protein product is CASSQSTGTSGYEQYF.

This clonotype was observed at least ten times. The chain links TRBV29-1 to TRBJ1-1; possible D gene TRBD1, 6 bases. The CDR3 runs 14 residues. The germline V and J ends were trimmed by 7 bases and 2 bases, with 17 bases remaining between them. The germline V gene has CDR1 SQVTM and CDR2 ANQGSEA. CDR3 sequence: CSGREGGGNTEAFF. CDR3 nucleotides: TGCAGCGGAAGAGAGGGGGGGGGCAACACTGAAGCTTTCTTT.

This clonotype was seen many times. This chain joins TRBV6-1 and TRBJ1-2; a possible D gene is TRBD1 (5 bases). Looked up from germline, CDR1 is MNHNS and CDR2 is SASEGT. Trimming stripped 7 bases from V and 1 base from J, with 16 bases between. There are 15 residues in the CDR3. The CDR3 DNA follows: TGTGCCAGCACCCCTACCCGGGGGTTTAACTATGGCTACACCTTC. Translated: CASTPTRGFNYGYTF.

Only a few counts were recorded for this clonotype. The rearrangement uses TRBV18 and TRBJ2-2; no clear D. Germline V gives CDR1 KGHSH, CDR2 LQKENI. Trimming left V 2 bases short and J 0 bases short, with 7 bases between. This CDR3 has 15 amino acids. As DNA, the CDR3 is TGTGCCAGCTCACCAATTGAATCGAACACCGGGGAGCTGTTTTTT. It is translated as CASSPIESNTGELFF.

This clonotype was recorded at least ten times. This chain links TRBV4-3 with TRBJ2-5; 11 bases align to TRBD1. Germline V gives CDR1 LGHNA, CDR2 YSLEER. The CDR3 extends over 18 amino acids. J lost 4 bases, V lost 0 bases, and 10 bases had no gene match. CDR3 amino acids: CASSQDLVGDRGRETQYF. The CDR3 DNA follows: TGCGCCAGCAGCCAAGATCTAGTGGGGGACAGGGGGAGAGAGACCCAGTACTTC.

This clonotype was detected many times. This sequence joins TRBV4-3 and TRBJ2-7; D may be TRBD2 (5 bases). The germline gives CDR1 LGHNA, CDR2 YSLEER. V was cut by 0 bases and J by 9 bases, with 18 bases left in between. The CDR3 consists of 15 residues. The CDR3 bases are TGCGCCAGCAGCCAAGAAACCGGGATTGATAGTGGGCAGTACTTC. Protein sequence: CASSQETGIDSGQYF.

This clonotype was seen ten or more times. J is TRBJ1-1 and V is TRBV18, with 9 bases fitting TRBD1. The junction had 6 bases not matched to a gene; V was cut back by 6 bases and J by 1 base. The CDR3 is 15 amino acids. Germline values: CDR1 KGHSH, CDR2 LQKENI. Here the CDR3 DNA reads TGTGCCAGCTCCCCCGGACAGGGGTCGAACACTGAAGCTTTCTTT. It translates to CASSPGQGSNTEAFF.

In this sample, this clonotype turned up many times. This chain links TRBV2 with TRBJ2-1; a possible D gene is TRBD2 (6 bases). Germline V lookup: CDR1 SNHLY, CDR2 FYNNEI. The CDR3 runs to 12 residues. Deletions cut 3 bases from V and 15 bases from J, with 15 bases between. CDR3 coding DNA: TGTGCCAGCAGTGACGGGGGACGTAGGCGGTTCTTC. It yields the protein CASSDGGRRRFF.

This clonotype was recorded many times. The V call is TRBV7-8, the J call TRBJ2-3; D is ambiguous. V lost 5 bases to trimming and J lost 6 bases, with 18 bases between them. This CDR3 has 15 amino acids. Germline lookup yields CDR1 SGHVS and CDR2 FQNEAQ. CDR3 bases: TGTGCCAGCAGCGATACCGGAGCCTGGTCTGATACGCAGTATTTT. Protein: CASSDTGAWSDTQYF.

This clonotype was observed a few times. This chain joins TRBV7-9 and TRBJ1-1; D not resolved. The CDR3 is 14 residues long. V was pared by 2 bases and J by 6 bases, with 13 bases between. CDR1 is SEHNR and CDR2 is FQNEAQ in the germline V gene (reference sequence). The CDR3 reads CASSLSRGEAEAFF. In DNA, the CDR3 is TGTGCCAGCAGCTTATCTCGGGGTGAGGCTGAAGCTTTCTTT.

Comment on this clonotype: A clone one base away is much larger, so this may be a read error. The rearrangement uses TRBV11-1 and TRBJ2-7; the match to TRBD2 covers 10 bases. The germline CDR1 and CDR2 sequences are SGHAT and FQDESV (reference sequence). The CDR3 extends over 14 amino acids. This CDR3 reads CASILAGGRYEQYF. DNA for the CDR3: TGTGCCAGCATCTTAGCGGGAGGTCGCTACGAGCAGTACTTC. The complete variable domain, with remaining parts taken from reference TRBV11-1 and TRBJ2-7, reads EAEVAQSPRYKITEKSQAVAFWCDPISGHATLYWYRQILGQGPELLVQFQDESVVDDSQLPKDRFSAERLKGVDSTLKIQPAELGDSAMYLCASILAGGRYEQYFGPGTRLTVT.

This clonotype was detected ten times or more. The chain links TRBV7-2 to TRBJ2-3, with D possibly being TRBD1 (6 bases). The V gene lost 1 base and the J gene lost 6 bases, with 14 bases spanning the gap. The length of the CDR3 is 15 residues. Germline V gene lookup returns CDR1 SGHTA and CDR2 FQGNSA. The DNA of the CDR3 is TGTGCCAGCAGCTTAGTCCCAGGGGATAGCGATACGCAGTATTTT. It translates to CASSLVPGDSDTQYF.

The chain uses TRBV20-1 and TRBJ2-1; D may correspond to TRBD1 or TRBD2 (5 bases each). The V end was cut by 0 bases, the J end by 6 bases, with 15 bases between. Per germline, CDR1 DFQATT and CDR2 SNEGSKA (reference sequence). This CDR3 is 15 amino acids long. This chain's CDR3 is CSARDLWGLANEQFF. CDR3 in DNA: TGCAGTGCTAGAGATCTGTGGGGGTTGGCCAATGAGCAGTTCTTC.

This clonotype was found many times. The V call is TRBV5-6, the J call TRBJ2-7; D is unresolved. V was shortened by 6 bases and J by 3 bases, with 28 bases between the two germline ends. From germline, CDR1 is SGHDT and CDR2 YYEEEE. CDR3 length: 18 residues. CDR3 nucleotides: TGTGCCAGCACCACCCTAGGAAGTTGGGGTGCCGACCTCTACGAGCAGTACTTC. As protein: CASTTLGSWGADLYEQYF.

This clonotype was detected many times. This chain connects TRBV27 to TRBJ1-2; 10 nucleotides align to TRBD1. Germline V CDR1 and CDR2: MNHEY, SMNVEV (reference sequence). The CDR3 is 14 residues long. The V gene end was trimmed by 2 bases and the J gene end by 4 bases; junction bases not matched to a gene: 1. The CDR3 spells CASSLGQGVYGYTF. For the CDR3, the DNA is TGTGCCAGCAGTTTAGGACAGGGGGTCTATGGCTACACCTTC.

V usage is TRBV11-1 and J usage is TRBJ1-4; the match to TRBD1 covers 9 bases. The germline CDR1 and CDR2 sequences are SGHAT and FQDESV (reference sequence). The CDR3 extends over 13 amino acids. V gave up 5 bases and J gave up 8 bases; unmatched junction bases: 3. CDR3: CASSQDRGEKLFF. CDR3 DNA: TGTGCCAGCAGCCAGGACAGGGGCGAAAAACTGTTTTTT.

This clonotype was seen ten or more times. V and J are TRBV2 and TRBJ2-1, with TRBD2 identical over 7 bases. CDR1 SNHLY and CDR2 FYNNEI come from the germline V gene. With 11 bases clipped from V and 7 bases from J, the junction kept 8 bases outside the gene matches. The CDR3 has 12 amino acids. CDR3 residues: CAALGRENEQFF. The DNA of the CDR3 is TGTGCCGCCCTCGGGCGGGAGAATGAGCAGTTCTTC.

CDR3 sequence reads: CSVVAPGKKEQYF. The CDR3 DNA reads as TGCAGCGTTGTGGCCCCCGGTAAGAAAGAGCAGTACTTC. The chain links TRBV29-1 to TRBJ2-7; the D is unclear. The CDR3 is made up of 13 amino acids. Per the germline V gene, CDR1 is SQVTM and CDR2 is ANQGSEA. V was cut by 4 bases and J by 7 bases, with 17 bases left in between.

This clonotype was seen at least ten times. The chain recombines TRBV28 with TRBJ2-1; D not certain. V was pared by 6 bases and J by 4 bases, with 28 bases between. The CDR3 runs 19 residues. Per germline, CDR1 MDHEN and CDR2 SYDVKM. The CDR3 DNA reads as TGTGCCAGCAGCCCTTTATTGGGCCTTTTCAATTCCTCGTACAATGAGCAGTTCTTC. Translated: CASSPLLGLFNSSYNEQFF.

This clonotype was observed at least ten times. The chain has TRBV5-1 and TRBJ2-7, with 7 bases matching TRBD2. The CDR3 has 13 residues. J lost 6 bases, V lost 3 bases, and 6 bases had no gene match. The germline V gene has CDR1 SGHRS and CDR2 YFSETQ. The CDR3 sequence is CASSYGRLVEQYF. The CDR3 DNA sequence: TGCGCCAGCAGCTACGGGAGGCTCGTCGAGCAGTACTTC. Full variable domain (remainder filled in from reference TRBV5-1 and TRBJ2-7): KAGVTQTPRYLIKTRGQQVTLSCSPISGHRSVSWYQQTPGQGLQFLFEYFSETQRNKGNFPGRFSGRQFSNSRSEMNVSTLELGDSALYLCASSYGRLVEQYFGPGTRLTVT.